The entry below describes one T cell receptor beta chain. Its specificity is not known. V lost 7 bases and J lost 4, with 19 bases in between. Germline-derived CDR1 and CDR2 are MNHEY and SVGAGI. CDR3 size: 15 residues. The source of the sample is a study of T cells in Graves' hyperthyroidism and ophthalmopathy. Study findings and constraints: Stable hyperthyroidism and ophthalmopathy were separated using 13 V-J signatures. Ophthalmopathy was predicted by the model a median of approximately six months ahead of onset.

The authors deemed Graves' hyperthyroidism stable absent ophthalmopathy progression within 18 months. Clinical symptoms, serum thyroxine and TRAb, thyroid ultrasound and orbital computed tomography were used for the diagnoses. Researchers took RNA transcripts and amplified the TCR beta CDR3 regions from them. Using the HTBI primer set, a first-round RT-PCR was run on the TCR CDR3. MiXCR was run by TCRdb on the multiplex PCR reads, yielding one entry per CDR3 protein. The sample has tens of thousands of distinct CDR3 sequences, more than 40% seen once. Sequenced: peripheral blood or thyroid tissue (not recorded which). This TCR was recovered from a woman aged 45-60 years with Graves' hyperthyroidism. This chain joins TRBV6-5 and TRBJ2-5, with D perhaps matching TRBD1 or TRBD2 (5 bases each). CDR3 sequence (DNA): TGTGCCAGCACCTACGGGGCAGTGACGAGAGAGACCCAGTACTTC. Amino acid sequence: CASTYGAVTRETQYF.